This T cell receptor beta chain derives from a study of tumor-infiltrating lymphocytes in localized non-small cell lung cancer. Remarks on this clone: Its antigen is undetermined.

Trimming removed 0 bases from V and 6 bases from J, with 9 bases in between. CDR1 and CDR2 (germline): LGHNA, YSLEER. CDR3 length: 13 residues. Study-wide results and caveats: Technical variation could not be separated from intratumor heterogeneity here.

Clones were sequenced by immunoSEQ multiplex PCR, and TCRdb holds only the in-frame ones, with some missing. This table holds tens of thousands of clones, approximately 80% found once. The sequence was collected from a human donor with non-small cell lung cancer. The chain uses TRBV4-3 and TRBJ2-7; D perhaps matches TRBD2 (5 bases). Sequencing input: lung tumor tissue. CDR3 nucleotides: TGCGCCAGCAGCCAAGACCAGGACTCCGAGCAGTACTTC. Protein product: CASSQDQDSEQYF.